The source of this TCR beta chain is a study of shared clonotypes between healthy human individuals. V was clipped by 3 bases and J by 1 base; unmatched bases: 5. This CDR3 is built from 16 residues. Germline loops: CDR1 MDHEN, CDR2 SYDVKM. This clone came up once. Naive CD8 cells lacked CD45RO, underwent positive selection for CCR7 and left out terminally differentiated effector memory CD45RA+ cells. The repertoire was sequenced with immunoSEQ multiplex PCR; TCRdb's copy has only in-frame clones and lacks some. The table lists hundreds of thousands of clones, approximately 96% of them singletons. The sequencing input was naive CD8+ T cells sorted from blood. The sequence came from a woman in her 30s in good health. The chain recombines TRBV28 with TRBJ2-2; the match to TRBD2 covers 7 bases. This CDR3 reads CASSFRAGKNTGELFF. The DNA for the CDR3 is TGTGCCAGCAGTTTTAGAGCGGGAAAGAACACCGGGGAGCTGTTTTTT. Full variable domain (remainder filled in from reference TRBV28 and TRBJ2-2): DVKVTQSSRYLVKRTGEKVFLECVQDMDHENMFWYRQDPGLGLRLIYFSYDVKMKEKGDIPEGYSVSREKKERFSLILESASTNQTSMYLCASSFRAGKNTGELFFGEGSRLTVL.